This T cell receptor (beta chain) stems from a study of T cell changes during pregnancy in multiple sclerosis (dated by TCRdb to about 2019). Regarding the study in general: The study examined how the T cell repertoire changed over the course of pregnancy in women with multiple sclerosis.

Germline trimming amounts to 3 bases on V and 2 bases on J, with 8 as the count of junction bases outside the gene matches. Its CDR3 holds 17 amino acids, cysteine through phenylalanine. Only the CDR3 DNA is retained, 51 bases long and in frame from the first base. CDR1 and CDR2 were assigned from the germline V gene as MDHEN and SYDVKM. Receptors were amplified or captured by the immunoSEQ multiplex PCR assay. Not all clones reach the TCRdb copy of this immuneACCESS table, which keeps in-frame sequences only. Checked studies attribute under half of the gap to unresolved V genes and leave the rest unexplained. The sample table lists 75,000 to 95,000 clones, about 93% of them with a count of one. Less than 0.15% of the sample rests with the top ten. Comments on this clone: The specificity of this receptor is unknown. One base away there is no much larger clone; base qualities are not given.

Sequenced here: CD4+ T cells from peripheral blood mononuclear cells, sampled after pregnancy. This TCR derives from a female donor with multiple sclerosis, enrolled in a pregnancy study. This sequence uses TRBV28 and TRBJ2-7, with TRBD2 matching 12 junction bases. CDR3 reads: CASSFLAGGPGAYEQYF. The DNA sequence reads TGTGCCAGCAGTTTCCTAGCGGGAGGGCCAGGTGCCTACGAGCAGTACTTC. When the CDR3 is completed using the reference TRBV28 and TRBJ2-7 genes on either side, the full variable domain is DVKVTQSSRYLVKRTGEKVFLECVQDMDHENMFWYRQDPGLGLRLIYFSYDVKMKEKGDIPEGYSVSREKKERFSLILESASTNQTSMYLCASSFLAGGPGAYEQYFGPGTRLTVT.